This T cell receptor (beta chain) was captured by sequencing in a study of blood T cell repertoires in COVID-19. Turning to the study itself: Donors in the United States, Italy and Spain gave samples during acute or convalescent COVID-19. The analysed material was cDNA or gDNA that came from T cells, B-cell-depleted T cells, or PBMCs.

Trimming pared 1 base from V and 0 bases from J, leaving 22 bases between. This CDR3 contains 20 residues. Looked up from germline, CDR1 is LGHDT and CDR2 is YNNKEL (reference sequence). Methods used by the authors: Reference gene primer amplification in the assay estimated nucleated cell counts. Libraries were prepared by immunoSEQ multiplex PCR; TCRdb keeps only in-frame clonotypes and omits some of them. Clone size and V and J calls were adopted from that table, with D and trimming inferred from the DNA. The sample gives 30,000 to 35,000 clones, 85% of which show up once; approximately 15% is in the top ten.

The TCR was taken from a human donor with acute or convalescent COVID-19. The donor label of this sample is uncertain. The chain has TRBV3-1 (or the pseudogene TRBV3-2) and TRBJ1-3, with D maybe TRBD1 (6 bases). The specimen was peripheral blood. The chain's CDR3 is CASSQGGGRSSGLSGNTIYF. The CDR3 region has the DNA TGTGCCAGCAGCCAAGGGGGGGGCCGAAGCTCGGGGCTCTCTGGAAACACCATATATTTT.